This note documents a single T cell receptor beta chain sequence. This clonotype occurred many times. This clone's antigen is unknown. Per-base qualities were not stored, and no clone one base away is much larger. This entry is derived from a study (dated by TCRdb to 2014 to 2015). Notes on the research overall: The study set out to test whether tumor-infiltrating Tregs in breast cancer get recruited from blood Tregs or are instead converted in situ from other CD4+ T cell subsets. Results and caveats for the whole study, not just this receptor: Validation in the larger cohort was restricted to a single TCR beta V-J rearrangement rather than whole repertoires. The TCR alpha and beta sequences of tumor-infiltrating Tregs showed the greatest overlap with tumor naive CD4+ T cells, followed by blood naive CD4+ T cells. The TCR gene usage of tumor memory CD4+ T cells clustered together with blood and lymph node memory CD4+ cells and with lymph node naive CD4+ cells.

To purify naive CD4+ T cells, the Miltenyi Naive CD4+ T Cell Isolation kit was used, and CD25 microbeads served to deplete Tregs. Tregs, naive and memory CD4+ T cells from tumor, blood and ipsilateral draining lymph nodes of a few breast cancer patients underwent full-length TCR alpha and beta sequencing. Ficoll density gradient centrifugation was used to isolate mononuclear cells from either lymph nodes or 45 to 65 ml of peripheral blood. A purity exceeding 90% was confirmed by FACS for the sorted cell populations. Full-length TCR variable regions were amplified by 5' RACE PCR using constant-region reverse primers, and then by semi-nested PCR using Nested Universal Primer A. Using the ReliaPrep RNA Cell Miniprep System, total RNA was extracted, and the SMARTer RACE 5'/3' Kit was then used to reverse transcribe the RNA into 5'RACE-ready cDNA. Multiplex adaptors were used to barcode full-length TCR alpha and beta libraries, and the barcoded libraries were sequenced on an Illumina MiSeq. In the original analysis: For each of nine subset-tissue groups, sequencing data from the five patients were pooled, and the groups were then compared using unsupervised clustering of TCR gene usage. The Morisita-Horn index was used to calculate repertoire similarity, with shared sequences weighted according to their contribution to each repertoire. The public reads were quality trimmed at Q25 with fastp and then assembled into clones with MiXCR by TCRdb, keeping productive beta chains. CDR3 protein duplicates are merged, each entry listing the most common genes and DNA. TCRdb's processing, not the study's, gives the V and J calls here. The sample table holds about 54,000 distinct CDR3 sequences, of which 17% were seen once. The top ten constitute around 2.3% of the sample.

The germline V gene encodes CDR1 DFQATT and CDR2 SNEGSKA (reference sequence). The junction shows trimming of 3 bases on V and 13 bases on J, plus 13 bases between the germline ends. Including cysteine and phenylalanine, the CDR3 has 11 amino acids. Only CDR3 DNA is held: 33 bases, read in frame from base 1. Sequenced material: naive CD4+ T cells sorted from blood. Taken with the paper, the label for cell subset or site translates to: naive CD4+ T cells, CD4+CD45RA+CD25-. Recombination connected TRBV20-1 to TRBJ2-1, with TRBD2 as a weak D call on 6 bases. This TCR came from a female donor with breast cancer. The DNA sequence is as follows: TGCAGTGCTAGGCGGGACCCCACCCAGTTCTTC. Its translation is CSARRDPTQFF.